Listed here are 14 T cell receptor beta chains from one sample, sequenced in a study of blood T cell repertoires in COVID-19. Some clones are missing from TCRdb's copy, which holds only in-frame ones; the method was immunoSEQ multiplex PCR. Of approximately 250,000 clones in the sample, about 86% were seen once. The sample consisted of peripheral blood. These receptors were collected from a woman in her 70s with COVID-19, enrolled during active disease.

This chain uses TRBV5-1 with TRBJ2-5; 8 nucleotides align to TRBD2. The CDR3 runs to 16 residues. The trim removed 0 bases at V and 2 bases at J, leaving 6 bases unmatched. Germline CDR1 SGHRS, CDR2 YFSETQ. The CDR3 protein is CASSLAVAGTQETQYF. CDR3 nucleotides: TGCGCCAGCAGCTTGGCGGTAGCGGGGACACAAGAGACCCAGTACTTC.

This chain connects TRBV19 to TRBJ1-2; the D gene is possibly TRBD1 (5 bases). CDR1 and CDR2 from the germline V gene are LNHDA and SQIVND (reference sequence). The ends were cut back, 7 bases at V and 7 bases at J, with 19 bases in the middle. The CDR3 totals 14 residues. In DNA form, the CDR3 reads TGTGCCAGTACGAGGGGAGGCCAGAAATTTGGCTACACCTTC. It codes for CASTRGGQKFGYTF. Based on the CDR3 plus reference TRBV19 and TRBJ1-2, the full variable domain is DGGITQSPKYLFRKEGQNVTLSCEQNLNHDAMYWYRQDPGQGLRLIYYSQIVNDFQKGDIAEGYSVSREKKESFPLTVTSAQKNPTAFYLCASTRGGQKFGYTFGSGTRLTVV.

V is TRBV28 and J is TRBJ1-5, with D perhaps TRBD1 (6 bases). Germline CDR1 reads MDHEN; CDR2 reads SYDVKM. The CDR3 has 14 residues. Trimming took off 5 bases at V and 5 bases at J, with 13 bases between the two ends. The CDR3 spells CASSLSRGHQPQHF. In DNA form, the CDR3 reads TGTGCCAGCAGTCTGAGCAGGGGCCATCAGCCCCAGCATTTT.

The CDR3 DNA sequence: TGTGCCAGCAGCTCTCCGGGACAGGGGACCAATGAGCAGTTCTTC. Translated, it gives CASSSPGQGTNEQFF. This chain joins TRBV11-2 and TRBJ2-1, with 10 nucleotides matching TRBD1. CDR1 is SGHAT, CDR2 FQNNGV, per germline. The CDR3 is made up of 15 amino acids. V gave up 4 bases and J gave up 6 bases; unmatched junction bases: 6.

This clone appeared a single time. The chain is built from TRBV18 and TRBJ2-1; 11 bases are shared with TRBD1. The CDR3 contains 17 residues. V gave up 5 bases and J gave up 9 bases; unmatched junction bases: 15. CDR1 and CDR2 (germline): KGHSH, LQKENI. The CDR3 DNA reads TGTGCCAGCTCAAAACTCCTCGGGGACAGGGGGTGGAGTGAGCAGTTCTTC. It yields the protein CASSKLLGDRGWSEQFF.

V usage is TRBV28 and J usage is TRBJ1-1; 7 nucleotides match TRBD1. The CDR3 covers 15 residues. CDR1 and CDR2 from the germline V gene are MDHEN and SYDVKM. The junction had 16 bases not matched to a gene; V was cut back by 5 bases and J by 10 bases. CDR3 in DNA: TGTGCCAGCAGTACTGAGACAGGGCGCCCGGCCATAGCTTTCTTT. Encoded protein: CASSTETGRPAIAFF.

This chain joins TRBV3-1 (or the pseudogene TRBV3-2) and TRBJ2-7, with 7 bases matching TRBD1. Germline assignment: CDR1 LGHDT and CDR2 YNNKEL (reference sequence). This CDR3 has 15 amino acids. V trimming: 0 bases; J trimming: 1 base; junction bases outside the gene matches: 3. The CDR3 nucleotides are TGTGCCAGCAGCCAAGAAGACAGGGATTCCTACGAGCAGTACTTC. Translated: CASSQEDRDSYEQYF.

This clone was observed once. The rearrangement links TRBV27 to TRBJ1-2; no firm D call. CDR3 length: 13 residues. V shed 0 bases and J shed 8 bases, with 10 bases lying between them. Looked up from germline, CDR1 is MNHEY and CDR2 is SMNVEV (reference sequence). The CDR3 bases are TGTGCCAGCAGTTTATCCGGGCGCGGGGGCTACACCTTC. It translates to CASSLSGRGGYTF.

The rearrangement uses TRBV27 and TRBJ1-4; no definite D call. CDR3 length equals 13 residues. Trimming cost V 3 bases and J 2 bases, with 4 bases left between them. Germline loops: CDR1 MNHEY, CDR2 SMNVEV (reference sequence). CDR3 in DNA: TGTGCCAGCAGTTTCTACACTAATGAAAAACTGTTTTTT. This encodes CASSFYTNEKLFF.

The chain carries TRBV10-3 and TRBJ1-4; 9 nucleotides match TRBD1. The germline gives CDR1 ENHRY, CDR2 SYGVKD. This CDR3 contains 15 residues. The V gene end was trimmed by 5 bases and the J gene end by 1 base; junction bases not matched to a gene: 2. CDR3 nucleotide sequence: TGTGCCATCAGTACAGGGGGCCTAACTAATGAAAAACTGTTTTTT. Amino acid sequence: CAISTGGLTNEKLFF.

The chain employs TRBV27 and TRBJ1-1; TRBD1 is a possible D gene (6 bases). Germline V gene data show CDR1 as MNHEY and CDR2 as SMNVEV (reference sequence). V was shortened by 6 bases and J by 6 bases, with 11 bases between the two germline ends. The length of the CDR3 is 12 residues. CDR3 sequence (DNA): TGTGCCAGCAGGCGACAGGACTCTGAAGCTTTCTTT. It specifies CASRRQDSEAFF.

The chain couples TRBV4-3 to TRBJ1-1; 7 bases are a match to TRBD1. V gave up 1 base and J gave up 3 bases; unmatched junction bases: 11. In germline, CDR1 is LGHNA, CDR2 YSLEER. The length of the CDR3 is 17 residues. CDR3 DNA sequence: TGCGCCAGCAGCCAAGTAGGGTTCCCAGGGGGATACACTGAAGCTTTCTTT. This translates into CASSQVGFPGGYTEAFF.

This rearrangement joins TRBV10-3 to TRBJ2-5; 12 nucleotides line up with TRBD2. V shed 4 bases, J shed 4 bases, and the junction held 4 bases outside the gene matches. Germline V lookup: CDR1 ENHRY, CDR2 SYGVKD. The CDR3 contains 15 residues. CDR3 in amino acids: CAISASGGVGETQYF. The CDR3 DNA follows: TGTGCCATCAGTGCTAGCGGGGGGGTAGGAGAGACCCAGTACTTC.

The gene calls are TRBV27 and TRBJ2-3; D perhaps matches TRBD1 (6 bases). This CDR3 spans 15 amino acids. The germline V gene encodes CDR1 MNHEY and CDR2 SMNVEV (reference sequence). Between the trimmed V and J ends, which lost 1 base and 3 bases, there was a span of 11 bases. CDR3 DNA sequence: TGTGCCAGCAGTTTATTACAGGGAGCAACAGATACGCAGTATTTT. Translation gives CASSLLQGATDTQYF.